The 17 T cell receptor beta chains below come from one sample, sequenced in a study of T cell responses to AZD1222 COVID-19 vaccine. Generated by immunoSEQ multiplex PCR, the TCRdb table keeps only in-frame clones and is missing some. The sample holds about 160,000 clones; 75% to 95% are singletons and the top ten take 4% to 5.5%. The source material was peripheral blood, sampled on day 0 of AZD1222 vaccination. The receptor set was obtained from an adult in good health.

V and J are TRBV2 and TRBJ2-2; D call uncertain. Trimming took off 4 bases at V and 5 bases at J, with 5 bases between the two ends. The CDR3 length is 12 residues. From germline, CDR1 is SNHLY and CDR2 FYNNEI. In DNA form, the CDR3 reads TGTGCCAGCAGTGTCTCGACCGGGGAGCTGTTTTTT. Its translation: CASSVSTGELFF.

The V and J genes are TRBV19 and TRBJ1-2, with unresolved D. Deletions cut 3 bases from V and 3 bases from J, with 17 bases between. CDR1 and CDR2 from the germline V gene are LNHDA and SQIVND (reference sequence). The CDR3 contains 16 residues. CDR3 region: CASSMDARSVYYGYTF. The CDR3 region has the DNA TGTGCCAGTAGTATGGATGCAAGGTCTGTATACTATGGCTACACCTTC.

This rearrangement joins TRBV5-8 to TRBJ2-6; D gene unclear. V shed 1 base and J shed 2 bases, with 10 bases lying between them. The CDR3 is made up of 16 amino acids. CDR1 is SGHTS and CDR2 is YDEGEE in the germline V gene. Here the CDR3 reads CASSLFNIAGANVLTF. The CDR3 region has the DNA TGTGCCAGCAGCTTGTTCAATATTGCTGGGGCCAACGTCCTGACTTTC.

The chain joins TRBV11-2 to TRBJ2-1; D might be TRBD2 (5 bases). V lost 4 bases to trimming and J lost 4 bases, with 11 bases between them. CDR3 length equals 14 residues. Per the germline V gene, CDR1 is SGHAT and CDR2 is FQNNGV. The CDR3 DNA sequence: TGTGCCAGCAGCTCCCCCCGGGAATACAATGAGCAGTTCTTC. It yields the protein CASSSPREYNEQFF.

The J gene is TRBJ2-1, the V gene TRBV3-1 (or the pseudogene TRBV3-2); 7 positions match TRBD2. This CDR3 spans 15 amino acids. V dropped 4 bases and J dropped 5; count of bases not matched to a gene: 8. CDR1 LGHDT and CDR2 YNNKEL come from the germline V gene (reference sequence). The CDR3 sequence is CASSPAGTTNNEQFF. The CDR3 nucleotides are TGTGCCAGCAGCCCAGCCGGGACTACTAACAATGAGCAGTTCTTC.

The V call is TRBV7-9, the J call TRBJ1-5, with D perhaps TRBD1 (5 bases). The CDR3 loop spans 14 amino acids. The germline V gene has CDR1 SEHNR and CDR2 FQNEAQ (reference sequence). The ends were cut back, 0 bases at V and 9 bases at J, with 12 bases in the middle. The CDR3 DNA reads TGTGCCAGCAGCTTAGCGGGGGGTCCGGGGCCCCAGCATTTT. It translates to CASSLAGGPGPQHF.

The chain is built from TRBV27 and TRBJ1-2; D is uncertain. The CDR3 is 13 residues long. Germline-derived CDR1 and CDR2 are MNHEY and SMNVEV (reference sequence). Trimming stripped 6 bases from V and 0 bases from J, with 8 bases between. The CDR3 reads CASRLGTNYGYTF. CDR3 DNA sequence: TGTGCCAGCAGATTAGGGACTAACTATGGCTACACCTTC.

J is TRBJ2-7 and V is TRBV10-3; D unclear. Germline values: CDR1 ENHRY, CDR2 SYGVKD. This CDR3 is built from 13 residues. The V end lost 0 bases, the J end lost 9 bases, and 12 bases lay between the germline ends. CDR3 region: CAISESLASGQYF. The CDR3 DNA is TGTGCCATCAGTGAGTCGTTGGCCTCCGGGCAGTACTTC.

Here the CDR3 reads CASRYEQGGNGEQFF. CDR3 DNA: TGTGCCAGCAGGTACGAACAGGGAGGGAATGGTGAGCAGTTCTTC. The chain combines TRBV3-1 (or the pseudogene TRBV3-2) with TRBJ2-1, with D possibly TRBD2 on 7 matching bases. Trimming took off 6 bases at V and 9 bases at J, with 21 bases between the two ends. CDR3 size: 15 residues. Germline CDR1 reads LGHDT; CDR2 reads YNNKEL (reference sequence).

This chain connects TRBV5-4 to TRBJ2-5, with D perhaps TRBD1 (5 bases). From germline, CDR1 is SGHNT and CDR2 YYREEE (reference sequence). V was cut by 4 bases and J by 5 bases, with 15 bases left in between. The CDR3 length is 14 residues. This CDR3 is CASSTQGNVETQYF. As DNA, the CDR3 is TGTGCCAGCAGCACCCAGGGTAATGTTGAGACCCAGTACTTC.

The chain has TRBV7-9 and TRBJ1-1, with D perhaps TRBD1 (5 bases). The germline V gene has CDR1 SEHNR and CDR2 FQNEAQ (reference sequence). CDR3 length: 12 amino acids. Between the trimmed V and J ends, which lost 3 bases and 6 bases, there was a span of 8 bases. Written as DNA, the CDR3 is TGTGCCAGCAGCTTTTTAGGGGCTGAAGCTTTCTTT. Protein: CASSFLGAEAFF.

The gene calls are TRBV19 and TRBJ1-2; possibly TRBD1 for D (6 bases). Trimming removed 3 bases from V and 9 bases from J, with 11 bases in between. From germline, CDR1 is LNHDA and CDR2 SQIVND (reference sequence). This CDR3 spans 12 amino acids. The CDR3 sequence: CASSIRTGRYTF. The CDR3 DNA reads as TGTGCCAGTAGTATTAGAACAGGGCGCTACACCTTC.

The J gene is TRBJ1-1, the V gene TRBV7-2; tentatively, D is TRBD1 (5 bases). Trimming took off 1 base at V and 5 bases at J, with 17 bases between the two ends. Germline CDR1 and CDR2: SGHTA and FQGNSA. This CDR3 has 16 residues. This chain's CDR3 is CASSLVGGGTRTEAFF. The DNA of the CDR3 is TGTGCCAGCAGCTTAGTGGGTGGGGGAACGAGGACTGAAGCTTTCTTT.

The chain combines TRBV3-1 (or the pseudogene TRBV3-2) with TRBJ1-1, with D unresolved. CDR1 and CDR2 (germline): LGHDT, YNNKEL (reference sequence). CDR3 size: 14 residues. Trimming stripped 1 base from V and 5 bases from J, with 11 bases between. Here the CDR3 DNA reads TGTGCCAGCAGCCAAGCGGGCCTAGAAACTGAAGCTTTCTTT. It translates to CASSQAGLETEAFF.

This chain uses TRBV27 with TRBJ2-3, with 7 bases fitting TRBD1. Looked up from germline, CDR1 is MNHEY and CDR2 is SMNVEV (reference sequence). Trimming removed 2 bases from V and 5 bases from J; junction bases left unmatched: 1. This CDR3 is built from 13 residues. This chain's CDR3 is CASSLRQGDTQYF. The CDR3 region has the DNA TGTGCCAGCAGTTTACGACAGGGAGATACGCAGTATTTT.

With regard to this clone: The junction differs from germline at one of its ends, possibly a read error. This sequence joins TRBV3-1 (or the pseudogene TRBV3-2) and TRBJ1-6; possible D gene TRBD1, 6 bases. From germline, CDR1 is LGHDT and CDR2 YNNKEL (reference sequence). This CDR3 is built from 13 residues. Here the CDR3 reads CASREGDYSPLHF. DNA for the CDR3: TGTGCCAGCAGGGAGGGGGATTATTCCCCCCTCCACTTT.

The V gene is TRBV30, the J gene TRBJ2-1, with D perhaps TRBD2 (5 bases). CDR1 is GTSNPN, CDR2 SVGIG, per germline (reference sequence). The V end lost 3 bases, the J end lost 8 bases, and 17 bases lay between the germline ends. This CDR3 has 14 amino acids. CDR3 bases: TGTGCCTGGAGCCGAGCGGCCCTTGGGGATGAGCAGTTCTTC. It is translated as CAWSRAALGDEQFF.